This is a list of T cell receptor beta chains from one sample in a study of T cell repertoires in cytomegalovirus infection. One entry per CDR3 protein, called by TCRdb with MiXCR from the reads. The sample holds under 300,000 distinct CDR3 sequences, 15% to 20% seen once. The sample consisted of CD8+ T cells from PBMCs. The receptors originated from a human donor in good health (CMV status not recorded). Some clones in this sample may be carry-over from other donors' samples. Each CDR3 is given with its conserved first and last residue. A D gene is named only where the DNA matches it firmly. Part of the rows lack a size; the others show once, few, many or a class for expanded clones.

d_gene: TRBD1
j_gene: TRBJ1-6
v_gene: TRBV7-9
abundance: few
CDR3aa: CASATGELISPLHF
CDR3nt: TGTGCCAGCGCAACAGGGGAACTCATTTCACCCCTCCACTTT

d_gene: .
j_gene: TRBJ1-3
v_gene: TRBV7-2
abundance: many
CDR3aa: CASSLAGTPSSGNTIYF
CDR3nt: TGTGCCAGCAGCTTAGCGGGGACACCTAGCTCTGGAAACACCATATATTTT

d_gene: .
j_gene: TRBJ2-5
v_gene: TRBV10-3
abundance: .
CDR3aa: CATHEPGLASKQETQYF
CDR3nt: TGTGCCACCCACGAACCGGGGCTAGCGAGCAAACAAGAGACCCAGTACTTC

d_gene: .
j_gene: TRBJ2-3
v_gene: TRBV6-2/TRBV6-3
abundance: .
CDR3aa: CASSYDPNRGLVEDTQYF
CDR3nt: TGTGCCAGCAGTTACGATCCCAACAGGGGACTGGTTGAAGATACGCAGTATTTT

d_gene: TRBD2
j_gene: TRBJ2-7
v_gene: TRBV7-8
abundance: many
CDR3aa: CASSPHLAGAYEQYF
CDR3nt: TGTGCCAGCAGCCCCCATCTAGCGGGGGCCTACGAGCAGTACTTC

d_gene: .
j_gene: TRBJ1-2
v_gene: TRBV5-5
abundance: .
CDR3aa: CASSGTGFSTF
CDR3nt: TGTGCCAGCAGCGGGACGGGGTTCAGTACCTTC

d_gene: TRBD1
j_gene: TRBJ1-5
v_gene: TRBV28
abundance: .
CDR3aa: CASSLLQGANQPQHF
CDR3nt: TGTGCCAGCAGTTTATTACAGGGGGCTAATCAGCCCCAGCATTTT

d_gene: .
j_gene: TRBJ2-2
v_gene: TRBV7-9
abundance: .
CDR3aa: CASSSDILRQEEAGELFF
CDR3nt: TGTGCCAGCAGCTCAGACATATTGCGACAAGAAGAGGCCGGGGAGCTGTTTTTT

d_gene: .
j_gene: TRBJ2-7
v_gene: TRBV20-1
abundance: few
CDR3aa: CSARDPGSSYEQYF
CDR3nt: TGCAGTGCTAGAGATCCCGGAAGTTCCTACGAGCAGTACTTC

d_gene: .
j_gene: TRBJ2-2
v_gene: TRBV6-6
abundance: .
CDR3aa: CASSYSTWGESTGELFF
CDR3nt: TGTGCCAGCAGTTACTCGACTTGGGGTGAGAGCACCGGGGAGCTGTTTTTT

d_gene: TRBD1
j_gene: TRBJ1-1
v_gene: TRBV4-3
abundance: .
CDR3aa: CASREGTGSYEAFF
CDR3nt: TGCGCCAGCAGAGAGGGGACAGGAAGTTATGAAGCTTTCTTT

d_gene: .
j_gene: TRBJ1-4
v_gene: TRBV13
abundance: .
CDR3aa: CASSLRGGNEKLFF
CDR3nt: TGTGCCAGCAGCTTAAGGGGAGGTAACGAAAAACTGTTTTTT

d_gene: .
j_gene: TRBJ2-1
v_gene: TRBV19
abundance: .
CDR3aa: CASTPPGPSSYNEQFF
CDR3nt: TGTGCCAGTACCCCCCCGGGGCCCAGCTCCTACAATGAGCAGTTCTTC

d_gene: TRBD1
j_gene: TRBJ2-5
v_gene: TRBV11-2
abundance: .
CDR3aa: CASSFPGQGYETQYF
CDR3nt: TGTGCCAGCAGCTTTCCGGGACAGGGGTACGAGACCCAGTACTTC

d_gene: TRBD1
j_gene: TRBJ2-2
v_gene: TRBV28
abundance: few
CDR3aa: CASHKQGAGELFF
CDR3nt: TGTGCCAGCCATAAACAGGGGGCCGGGGAGCTGTTTTTT

d_gene: .
j_gene: TRBJ2-1
v_gene: TRBV5-4
abundance: many
CDR3aa: CASSLGQYNEQFF
CDR3nt: TGTGCCAGCAGCCTTGGACAGTACAATGAGCAGTTCTTC

d_gene: .
j_gene: TRBJ2-5
v_gene: TRBV12-5
abundance: many
CDR3aa: CASGLVAQGAGTQYF
CDR3nt: TGTGCTAGTGGTTTGGTCGCCCAGGGAGCGGGGACCCAGTACTTC

d_gene: .
j_gene: TRBJ2-7
v_gene: TRBV29-1
abundance: many
CDR3aa: CSVVALSYEQYF
CDR3nt: TGCAGCGTTGTCGCACTTTCCTACGAGCAGTACTTC

d_gene: .
j_gene: TRBJ2-5
v_gene: TRBV29-1
abundance: few
CDR3aa: CSVEGGREETQYF
CDR3nt: TGCAGCGTTGAAGGGGGGAGAGAAGAGACCCAGTACTTC

d_gene: .
j_gene: TRBJ1-3
v_gene: TRBV29-1
abundance: .
CDR3aa: CSVVQGSGNTIYF
CDR3nt: TGCAGCGTTGTGCAGGGATCTGGAAACACCATATATTTT

d_gene: TRBD1
j_gene: TRBJ1-4
v_gene: TRBV15
abundance: many
CDR3aa: CATSRTRGQGEKLFF
CDR3nt: TGTGCCACCAGCAGAACTAGGGGGCAGGGTGAAAAACTGTTTTTT

d_gene: .
j_gene: TRBJ2-1
v_gene: TRBV28
abundance: many
CDR3aa: CASSLSFDEQFF
CDR3nt: TGTGCCAGCAGTTTATCATTTGATGAGCAGTTCTTC

d_gene: .
j_gene: TRBJ1-1
v_gene: TRBV9
abundance: few
CDR3aa: CASSRQMNTEAFF
CDR3nt: TGTGCCAGCAGTCGACAGATGAACACTGAAGCTTTCTTT

d_gene: .
j_gene: TRBJ1-3
v_gene: TRBV7-6
abundance: many
CDR3aa: CASSSGISGNTIYF
CDR3nt: TGTGCCAGCAGCTCGGGAATCTCTGGAAACACCATATATTTT

d_gene: .
j_gene: TRBJ2-1
v_gene: TRBV27
abundance: few
CDR3aa: CASSYANPGWGDEQFF
CDR3nt: TGTGCCAGCAGTTATGCGAACCCCGGATGGGGGGATGAGCAGTTCTTC

d_gene: TRBD1
j_gene: TRBJ1-6
v_gene: TRBV7-2
abundance: many
CDR3aa: CASSSLPPGTGESPFSSPLHF
CDR3nt: TGTGCCAGCAGCTCGCTCCCTCCCGGGACAGGGGAAAGCCCCTTTAGCTCACCCCTCCACTTT

d_gene: .
j_gene: TRBJ1-1
v_gene: TRBV7-2
abundance: many
CDR3aa: CASSLNAFRYTEAFF
CDR3nt: TGTGCCAGCAGCTTAAACGCATTTCGTTATACTGAAGCTTTCTTT

d_gene: TRBD1
j_gene: TRBJ1-6
v_gene: TRBV10-3
abundance: .
CDR3aa: CAISVDGQGASSPLHF
CDR3nt: TGTGCCATCAGTGTCGACGGACAGGGGGCAAGTTCACCCCTCCACTTT

d_gene: TRBD1
j_gene: TRBJ1-1
v_gene: TRBV4-1
abundance: .
CDR3aa: CASSREQTGWNTEAFF
CDR3nt: TGCGCCAGCAGCCGAGAACAGACAGGGTGGAACACTGAAGCTTTCTTT

d_gene: TRBD1
j_gene: TRBJ2-3
v_gene: TRBV28
abundance: .
CDR3aa: CASSLRDRGPTDTQYF
CDR3nt: TGTGCCAGCAGTTTACGGGACAGGGGGCCGACAGATACGCAGTATTTT

d_gene: TRBD1
j_gene: TRBJ2-2
v_gene: TRBV29-1
abundance: few
CDR3aa: CSGWDSNTGELFF
CDR3nt: TGCAGCGGCTGGGACAGTAACACCGGGGAGCTGTTTTTT

d_gene: .
j_gene: TRBJ2-7
v_gene: TRBV7-6
abundance: many
CDR3aa: CASSLEKSRGFSYEQYF
CDR3nt: TGTGCCAGCAGCTTAGAGAAAAGCCGGGGTTTCTCCTACGAGCAGTACTTC

d_gene: .
j_gene: TRBJ2-2
v_gene: TRBV7-8
abundance: many
CDR3aa: CASSLMITAGELFF
CDR3nt: TGTGCCAGCAGCTTAATGATAACGGCTGGGGAGCTGTTTTTT

d_gene: .
j_gene: TRBJ2-3
v_gene: TRBV4-2
abundance: .
CDR3aa: CASSQDPADTQYF
CDR3nt: TGTGCCAGCAGCCAAGATCCAGCAGATACGCAGTATTTT

d_gene: TRBD1
j_gene: TRBJ1-3
v_gene: TRBV4-1
abundance: .
CDR3aa: CASSQDLTGGADTIYF
CDR3nt: TGCGCCAGCAGCCAAGATCTCACAGGGGGAGCGGACACCATATATTTT